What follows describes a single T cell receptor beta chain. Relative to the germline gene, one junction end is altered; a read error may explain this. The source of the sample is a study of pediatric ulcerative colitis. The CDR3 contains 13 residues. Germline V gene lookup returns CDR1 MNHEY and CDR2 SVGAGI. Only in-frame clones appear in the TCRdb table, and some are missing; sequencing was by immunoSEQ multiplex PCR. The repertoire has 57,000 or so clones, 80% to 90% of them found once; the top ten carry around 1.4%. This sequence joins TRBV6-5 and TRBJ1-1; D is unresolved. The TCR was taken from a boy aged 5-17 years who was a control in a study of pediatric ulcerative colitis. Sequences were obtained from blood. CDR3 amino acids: CASTRSGNAEAFF. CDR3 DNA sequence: TGTGCCAGCACCCGGTCCGGGAACGCTGAAGCTTTCTTT.